The 14 T cell receptor beta chains reported below all come from one sample, sequenced in a study of post-analysis software for immune sequencing data. cDNA libraries for TCR beta contained unique molecular identifiers. One entry per CDR3 protein results from TCRdb running MiXCR on the PCR reads. The sample holds about 540,000 distinct CDR3 sequences, 30% to 40% seen once. Their antigen targets remain unknown. Broader study findings: Relative to controls, patients had about 5 TRBV segments at higher frequency, with TRBV5-6, TRBV5-1 and TRBV20-1 among these.

The sample was blood. These receptors originate from a girl aged 2-17 years with multiple sclerosis.

This clonotype appeared a few times. V usage is TRBV20-1 and J usage is TRBJ2-1; D uncertain. This CDR3 is built from 15 residues. V lost 2 bases, J lost 2 bases, and 13 bases lay in between. In germline, CDR1 is DFQATT, CDR2 SNEGSKA (reference sequence). CDR3: CSARQGRVPYNEQFF. The CDR3 nucleotides read TGCAGTGCTAGACAAGGAAGGGTCCCCTACAATGAGCAGTTCTTC.

This chain uses TRBV5-1 with TRBJ2-3; TRBD2 matches 7 bases. The CDR3 is 16 amino acids. The germline V gene encodes CDR1 SGHRS and CDR2 YFSETQ. V trimming: 4 bases; J trimming: 6 bases; junction bases outside the gene matches: 14. CDR3 region: CASSGQTSVLTDTQYF. The CDR3 DNA sequence: TGCGCCAGCAGCGGCCAAACTAGCGTCTTGACGGATACGCAGTATTTT.

The chain uses TRBV20-1 and TRBJ1-1, with 9 bases lining up with TRBD1. CDR3 length equals 14 residues. Germline V CDR1 and CDR2: DFQATT, SNEGSKA (reference sequence). The V segment lost 4 bases and the J segment 3 bases; nucleotides outside the gene matches: 6. The CDR3 DNA reads TGCAGTGCTATCGGGACAGGGTGGGACACTGAAGCTTTCTTT. The encoded protein is CSAIGTGWDTEAFF.

This clonotype has only a few counts. This chain uses TRBV6-5 with TRBJ2-3; D unresolved. The CDR3 consists of 11 residues. Germline V CDR1 and CDR2: MNHEY, SVGAGI. V lost 11 bases, J lost 1 base, and 7 bases lay in between. The CDR3 here is CAAGGTDTQYF. DNA of the CDR3: TGTGCCGCTGGGGGCACAGATACGCAGTATTTT.

As concerns this clonotype: A junction boundary mismatches the germline segment, possibly from a read error. This chain uses TRBV15 with TRBJ2-5; D gene unclear. The CDR3 has 15 amino acids. In germline, CDR1 is LNHNV, CDR2 YYDKDF (reference sequence). The DNA for the CDR3 is TGTGCCACCCGCAGCCCGACTTGGTACCAAGAGACCCAGTACTTC. Encoded protein: CATRSPTWYQETQYF.

This clonotype was seen only a few times. The rearrangement links TRBV13 to TRBJ1-2; 9 nucleotides line up with TRBD1. Germline V lookup: CDR1 PRHDT, CDR2 FYEKMQ (reference sequence). The CDR3 contains 15 residues. J was trimmed by 0 bases and V by 10 bases; bases with no gene match: 9. In DNA, the CDR3 is TGTGCCAACAACGAAAGGACAGGGGCTAACTATGGCTACACCTTC. Amino acids: CANNERTGANYGYTF.

The J gene is TRBJ1-1, the V gene TRBV10-3; tentative D call: TRBD1 (5 bases). This CDR3 is built from 13 residues. Germline CDR1 is ENHRY and CDR2 is SYGVKD. The V gene lost 5 bases and the J gene lost 9 bases, with 16 bases spanning the gap. CDR3 region: CAISLGRTRQAFF. The CDR3 DNA reads as TGTGCCATCAGTCTGGGTAGGACACGACAAGCTTTCTTT.

This clonotype was observed a few times. The V gene is TRBV20-1, the J gene TRBJ2-5, with D uncertain. This CDR3 comprises 14 residues. Germline CDR1 is DFQATT and CDR2 is SNEGSKA (reference sequence). Trimming shortened V by 3 bases and J by 1 base, and 12 bases separated the two germline ends. CDR3: CSASRQLSQETQYF. CDR3 nucleotide sequence: TGCAGTGCTAGCCGCCAGTTGAGCCAAGAGACCCAGTACTTC.

This clonotype was observed many times. This chain uses TRBV7-2 with TRBJ2-7; TRBD2 might be the D (5 bases). Trimming took off 1 base at V and 7 bases at J, with 14 bases between the two ends. Germline V CDR1 and CDR2: SGHTA, FQGNSA. The CDR3 is made up of 14 amino acids. DNA for the CDR3: TGTGCCAGCAGCTTAGGTACTAGGTTTGGAGAGCAGTACTTC. It translates to CASSLGTRFGEQYF.

The V gene is TRBV12-3 or TRBV12-4, the J gene TRBJ2-3; D is possibly TRBD1 or TRBD2 (6 bases each). With 0 bases removed from V and 7 bases from J, the gap between germline ends came to 17 bases. This CDR3 has 16 residues. This CDR3 is CASSLAEGVGKNTQYF. The CDR3 DNA follows: TGTGCCAGCAGTTTAGCGGAGGGGGTGGGTAAGAATACGCAGTATTTT.

This clonotype came up a few times. The rearrangement links TRBV6-7 to TRBJ2-1, with 8 positions matching TRBD2. TRBV6-7 is designated an ORF whose function remains uncertain. Trimming removed 1 base from V and 0 bases from J; junction bases left unmatched: 5. The CDR3 length is 17 residues. CDR3 coding DNA: TGTGCCAGCAGTTACTTCCGCGGGGGGAGCTCCTACAATGAGCAGTTCTTC. Amino acid sequence: CASSYFRGGSSYNEQFF.

V and J are TRBV13 and TRBJ2-5, with TRBD1 identical over 8 bases. CDR1 is PRHDT, CDR2 FYEKMQ, per germline (reference sequence). Unmatched junction bases numbered 7, after V lost 5 bases and J lost 5 bases. The CDR3 covers 14 residues. CDR3 in amino acids: CASSPRTGRETQYF. CDR3 sequence (DNA): TGTGCCAGCAGCCCAAGGACAGGGCGGGAGACCCAGTACTTC.

This clonotype has a count of ten or more. The chain joins TRBV4-1 to TRBJ2-1; 12 bases are shared with TRBD2. CDR3 size: 14 residues. V trimming: 5 bases; J trimming: 6 bases; junction bases outside the gene matches: 2. Germline values: CDR1 MGHRA, CDR2 YSYEKL. CDR3 sequence reads: CASSGTSGPNEQFF. The CDR3 DNA sequence: TGCGCCAGCAGCGGGACTAGCGGGCCCAATGAGCAGTTCTTC.

The J gene is TRBJ2-5, the V gene TRBV4-1; tentative D call: TRBD2 (6 bases). The CDR3 spans 16 residues. Trimming cost V 4 bases and J 5 bases, with 20 bases left between them. The germline V gene encodes CDR1 MGHRA and CDR2 YSYEKL. As DNA, the CDR3 is TGCGCCAGCAGCCTCCTCCCAGCGGGCCAAGGGGAGACCCAGTACTTC. As protein: CASSLLPAGQGETQYF.